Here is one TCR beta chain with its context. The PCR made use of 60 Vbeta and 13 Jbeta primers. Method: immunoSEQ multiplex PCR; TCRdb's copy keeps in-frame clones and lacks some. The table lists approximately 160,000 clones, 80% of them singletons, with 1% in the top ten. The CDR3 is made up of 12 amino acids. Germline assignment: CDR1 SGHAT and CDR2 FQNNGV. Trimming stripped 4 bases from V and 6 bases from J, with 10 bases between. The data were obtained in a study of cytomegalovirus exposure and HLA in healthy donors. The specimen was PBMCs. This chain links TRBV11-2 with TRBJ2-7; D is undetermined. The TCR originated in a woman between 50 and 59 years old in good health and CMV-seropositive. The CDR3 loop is CASSSSGAEQYF. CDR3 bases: TGTGCCAGCAGCTCCTCGGGTGCCGAGCAGTACTTC.